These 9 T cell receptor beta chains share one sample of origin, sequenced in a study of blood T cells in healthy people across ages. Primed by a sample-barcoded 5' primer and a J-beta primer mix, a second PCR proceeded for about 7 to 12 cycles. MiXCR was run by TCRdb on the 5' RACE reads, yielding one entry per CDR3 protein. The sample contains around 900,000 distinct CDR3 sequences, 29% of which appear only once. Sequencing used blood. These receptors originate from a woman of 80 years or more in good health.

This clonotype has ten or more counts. CDR3 in amino acids: CASSHRTRGRGSYGYTF. Here the CDR3 DNA reads TGTGCCAGCAGCCATAGAACTAGGGGCAGGGGATCGTATGGCTACACCTTC. The chain joins TRBV7-9 to TRBJ1-2; TRBD1 might be the D (6 bases). With 5 bases removed from V and 5 bases from J, the gap between germline ends came to 24 bases. Looked up from germline, CDR1 is SEHNR and CDR2 is FQNEAQ (reference sequence). The length of the CDR3 is 17 residues.

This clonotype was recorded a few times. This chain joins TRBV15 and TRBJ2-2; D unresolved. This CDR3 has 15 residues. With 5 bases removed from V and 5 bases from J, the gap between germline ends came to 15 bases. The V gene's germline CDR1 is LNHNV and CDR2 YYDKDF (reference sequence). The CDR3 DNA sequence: TGTGCCACCAGCGTAGCCGGGCCGCGGACCGGGGAGCTGTTTTTT. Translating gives CATSVAGPRTGELFF.

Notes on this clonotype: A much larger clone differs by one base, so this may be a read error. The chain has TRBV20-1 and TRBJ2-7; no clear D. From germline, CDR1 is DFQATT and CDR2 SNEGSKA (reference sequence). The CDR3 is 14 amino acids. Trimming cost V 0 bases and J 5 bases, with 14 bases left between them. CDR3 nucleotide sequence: TGCAGTGCTAGAGATGACACTTTATCCCACGAGCAGTACTTC. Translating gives CSARDDTLSHEQYF.

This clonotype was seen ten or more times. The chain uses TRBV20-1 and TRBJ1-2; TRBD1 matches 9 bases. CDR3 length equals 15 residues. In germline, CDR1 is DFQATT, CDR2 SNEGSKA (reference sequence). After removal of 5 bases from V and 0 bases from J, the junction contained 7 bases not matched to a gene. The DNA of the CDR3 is TGCAGTGCTGGAGGGACAGGGAAAGCTAACTATGGCTACACCTTC. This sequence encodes CSAGGTGKANYGYTF.

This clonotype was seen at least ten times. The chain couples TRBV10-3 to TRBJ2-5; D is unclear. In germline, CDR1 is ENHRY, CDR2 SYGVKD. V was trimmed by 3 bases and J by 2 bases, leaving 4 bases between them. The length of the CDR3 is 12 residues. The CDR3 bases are TGTGCCATCAGTGAACAGCAAGAGACCCAGTACTTC. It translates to CAISEQQETQYF.

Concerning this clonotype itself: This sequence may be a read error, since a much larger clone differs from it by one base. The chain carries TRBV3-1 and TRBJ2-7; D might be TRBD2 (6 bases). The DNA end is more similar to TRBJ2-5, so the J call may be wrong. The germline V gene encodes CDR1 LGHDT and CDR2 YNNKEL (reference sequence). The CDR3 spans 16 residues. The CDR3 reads CASKQGLWRGGETQYF. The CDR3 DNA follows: TGTGCCAGCAAACAAGGACTATGGCGGGGAGGAGAGACCCAGTACTTC.

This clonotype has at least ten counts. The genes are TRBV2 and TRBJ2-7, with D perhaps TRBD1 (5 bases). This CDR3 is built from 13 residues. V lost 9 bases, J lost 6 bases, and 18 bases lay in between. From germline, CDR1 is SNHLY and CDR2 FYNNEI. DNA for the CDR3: TGTGCCAGTAGGGGTGGGGCAGGGATCGAGCAGTACTTC. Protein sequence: CASRGGAGIEQYF.

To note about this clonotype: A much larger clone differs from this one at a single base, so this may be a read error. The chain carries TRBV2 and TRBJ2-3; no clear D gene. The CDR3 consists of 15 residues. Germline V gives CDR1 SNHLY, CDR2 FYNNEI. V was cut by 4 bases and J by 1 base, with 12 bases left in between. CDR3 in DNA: TGTGCCAGCAGTGGGCGGATCTCTGGCACAGATACGCAGTATTTT. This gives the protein CASSGRISGTDTQYF.

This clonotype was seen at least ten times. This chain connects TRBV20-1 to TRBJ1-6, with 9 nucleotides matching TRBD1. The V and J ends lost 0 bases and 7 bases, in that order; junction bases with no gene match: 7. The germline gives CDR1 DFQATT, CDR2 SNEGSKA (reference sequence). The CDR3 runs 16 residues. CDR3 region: CSARDPRDRANSPLHF. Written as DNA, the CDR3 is TGCAGTGCTAGAGATCCCAGGGACAGGGCGAATTCACCCCTCCACTTT.